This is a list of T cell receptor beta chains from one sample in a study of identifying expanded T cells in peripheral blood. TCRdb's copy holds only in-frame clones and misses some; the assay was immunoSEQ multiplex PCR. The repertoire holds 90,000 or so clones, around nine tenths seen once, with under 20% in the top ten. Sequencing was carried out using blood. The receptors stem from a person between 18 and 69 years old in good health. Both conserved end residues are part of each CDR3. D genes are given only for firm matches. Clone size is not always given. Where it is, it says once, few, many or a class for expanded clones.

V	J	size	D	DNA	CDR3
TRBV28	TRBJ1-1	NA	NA	TGTGCCAGCAGCATCCTGGGCACTGAAGCTTTCTTT	CASSILGTEAFF
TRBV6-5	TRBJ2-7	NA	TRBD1	TGTGCCAGCAGTTACTCGACAGGGGGAGGCTACGAGCAGTACTTC	CASSYSTGGGYEQYF
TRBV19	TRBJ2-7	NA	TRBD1	TGTGCCAGTAGTATGACCGGGACAGGTCTATCCTACGAGCAGTACTTC	CASSMTGTGLSYEQYF
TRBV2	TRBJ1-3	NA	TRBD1	TGTGCCACAGGGGGCGTCGCTGGAAACACCATATATTTT	CATGGVAGNTIYF
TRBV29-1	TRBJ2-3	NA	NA	TGCAGCGTTGATGGGGGCGGGACCTCAGATACGCAGTATTTT	CSVDGGGTSDTQYF
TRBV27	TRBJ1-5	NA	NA	TGTGCCAGCAGTTTATCGACAACGGGGGGCCAGCCCCAGCATTTT	CASSLSTTGGQPQHF
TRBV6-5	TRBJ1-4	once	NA	TGTGCCAGCAGTTACTCGGGGGGAAATGAAAAACTGTTTTTT	CASSYSGGNEKLFF
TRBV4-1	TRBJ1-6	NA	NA	TGCGCCAGCAGCCGAGACCACTGGGGCTCCCAAAGATCAAGCTCCTATAATTCACCCCTCCACTTT	CASSRDHWGSQRSSSYNSPLHF
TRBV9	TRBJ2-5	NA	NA	TGTGCCAGCAGCGTACTGGGGGGGCCCCAAGAGACCCAGTACTTC	CASSVLGGPQETQYF
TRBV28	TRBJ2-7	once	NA	TGTGCCAGCAGTTTAATAGGGCCGGGCCTCCAGTACTTC	CASSLIGPGLQYF
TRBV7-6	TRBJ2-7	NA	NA	TGTGCCAGCAGCCCCCATTGGGGGACCACCTACGAGCAGTACTTC	CASSPHWGTTYEQYF
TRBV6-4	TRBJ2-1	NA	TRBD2	TGTGCCAGCAGTGAAAACGGGGGGTCCTACAATGAGCAGTTCTTC	CASSENGGSYNEQFF
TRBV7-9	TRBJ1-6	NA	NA	TGTGCCAGCAGCTTAGTTAGAGGGGGGAGTTCACCCCTCCACTTT	CASSLVRGGSSPLHF
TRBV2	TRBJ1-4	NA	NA	TGTGCCAGCAGGTCCCGTTCAACTAATGAAAAACTGTTTTTT	CASRSRSTNEKLFF
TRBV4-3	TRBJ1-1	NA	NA	TGCGCCAGCAGCCAAGATCGGGGTCGTTACACTGAAGCTTTCTTT	CASSQDRGRYTEAFF
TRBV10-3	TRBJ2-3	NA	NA	TGTGCCATCAGTGCGGGGTCCACAGATACGCAGTATTTT	CAISAGSTDTQYF
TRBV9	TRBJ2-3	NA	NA	TGTGCCAGCAGCCGTACAGCGTCTCCCACAGATACGCAGTATTTT	CASSRTASPTDTQYF
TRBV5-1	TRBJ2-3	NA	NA	TGCGCCAGCAGCTTCCTCCAGGGGACTAGCACAGATACGCAGTATTTT	CASSFLQGTSTDTQYF
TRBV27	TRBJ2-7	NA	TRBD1	TGTGCCAGCAGGGACGGACAGGGCGCCGAGCAGTACTTC	CASRDGQGAEQYF
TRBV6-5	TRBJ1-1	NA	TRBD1	TGTGCCAGCAGTTATTTCGACAGGGGCACTGAAGCTTTCTTT	CASSYFDRGTEAFF
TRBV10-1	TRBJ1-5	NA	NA	TGCGCCAGCTCCGATGGAGGGTCTCTATCGCCCCAGCATTTT	CASSDGGSLSPQHF